This entry concerns a single T cell receptor (beta chain). Its antigen is not known. The donors were part of the 120-subject validation cohort, which stood apart from the approximately 670-subject first cohort. The data originate from a study of cytomegalovirus exposure and HLA in healthy donors. Overall study findings and caveats: Most TCR sequences showed up rarely, but some public TCRs showed up in many donors. Some TCR beta chains (roughly 160 of them) were listed as cytomegalovirus-associated.

The CDR3 loop spans 14 amino acids. Per germline, CDR1 SGHRS and CDR2 YFSETQ. V lost 2 bases and J lost 8; bases outside the gene matches: 4. Some clones are missing from TCRdb's copy, which holds only in-frame ones; the method was immunoSEQ multiplex PCR. Found here are hundreds of thousands of clones, around four fifths of them singletons; the top ten hold roughly 5.5%. The chain recombines TRBV5-1 with TRBJ2-4, with TRBD1 matching 10 bases. The receptor was derived from a woman between 18 and 30 years old in good health and CMV-seronegative. Input material: PBMCs. The CDR3 reads CASSFDRGRDIQYF. Written as DNA, the CDR3 is TGCGCCAGCAGCTTCGACAGGGGGCGGGACATTCAGTACTTC.